The rows below give T cell receptor beta chains drawn from one sample of a study of blood T cells in healthy people across ages. One entry per CDR3 protein, called by TCRdb with MiXCR from the 5' RACE reads. The table has some 710,000 distinct CDR3 sequences, 22% seen once. The source material was blood. These receptors came from a man aged 65 to 79 in good health. Each CDR3 is given with its conserved first and last residue. D genes are given only for firm matches. A clone size is listed for some rows: how often the clone was seen (once, few, many), or a class if it is expanded.

CDR3: CASSLGGPDRLAYEQYF; DNA: TGCGCCAGCAGCTTGGGGGGGCCCGACAGGCTCGCCTACGAGCAGTACTTC; V: TRBV5-1; D: NA; size: NA; J: TRBJ2-7
CDR3: CASSLGQSKRGQFF; DNA: TGTGCCAGCAGTTTGGGTCAGTCAAAAAGGGGGCAGTTCTTC; V: TRBV27; D: NA; size: few; J: TRBJ2-1
CDR3: CASSQGPGQSTDTQSF; DNA: TGCGCCAGCAGCCAAGGACCGGGACAGAGCACAGATACGCAGTCTTTT; V: TRBV5-1; D: TRBD1; size: NA; J: TRBJ2-3
CDR3: CASSLGETIAKNIQYF; DNA: TGCGCCAGCAGCCTCGGAGAGACAATAGCCAAAAACATTCAGTACTTC; V: TRBV4-3; D: NA; size: few; J: TRBJ2-4
CDR3: CASSYSFVGTYEQYF; DNA: TGTGCCAGCAGTTACTCTTTCGTAGGTACCTACGAGCAGTACTTC; V: TRBV6-5; D: NA; size: NA; J: TRBJ2-7
CDR3: CASSPPNRVISGNTIYF; DNA: TGTGCCAGCAGCCCTCCAAATAGGGTGATCTCTGGAAACACCATATATTTT; V: TRBV13; D: NA; size: NA; J: TRBJ1-3
CDR3: CASSWKGNTEAFF; DNA: TGTGCCAGCAGTTGGAAGGGTAACACTGAAGCTTTCTTT; V: TRBV6-6; D: NA; size: NA; J: TRBJ1-1
CDR3: CASSFNLGGNIQYF; DNA: TGCGCCAGCAGCTTTAATCTAGGTGGAAACATTCAGTACTTC; V: TRBV5-1; D: NA; size: NA; J: TRBJ2-4
CDR3: CSASTGGGETQYF; DNA: TGCAGTGCCTCGACAGGGGGAGGGGAGACCCAGTACTTC; V: TRBV20-1; D: TRBD1; size: NA; J: TRBJ2-5
CDR3: CAWSSGLAGGRQTQYF; DNA: TGTGCCTGGAGTTCGGGACTAGCGGGAGGGCGACAGACCCAGTACTTC; V: TRBV30; D: TRBD2; size: NA; J: TRBJ2-5
CDR3: CSAIAGSGTQYF; DNA: TGCAGTGCTATCGCAGGATCGGGGACCCAGTACTTC; V: TRBV20-1; D: NA; size: NA; J: TRBJ2-5
CDR3: CASMGDRDGYGYTF; DNA: TGTGCCAGCATGGGAGACAGGGACGGCTATGGCTACACCTTC; V: TRBV27; D: TRBD1; size: NA; J: TRBJ1-2
CDR3: CASSPTSGEQFF; DNA: TGTGCCAGCAGCCCTACTAGCGGTGAGCAGTTCTTC; V: TRBV14; D: TRBD2; size: NA; J: TRBJ2-1
CDR3: CASSLLVGGELFF; DNA: TGTGCCAGCAGCTTACTTGTAGGCGGGGAGCTGTTTTTT; V: TRBV7-9; D: NA; size: NA; J: TRBJ2-2
CDR3: CASSLGLTYNEQFF; DNA: TGTGCCAGCAGCTTAGGTCTCACATACAATGAGCAGTTCTTC; V: TRBV7-9; D: NA; size: NA; J: TRBJ2-1
CDR3: CASSLDSPRF; DNA: TGTGCCAGCAGTTTGGACAGCCCTCGCTTC; V: TRBV12-3/TRBV12-4; D: NA; size: few; J: TRBJ1-2
CDR3: CASSLGHGDTDTQYF; DNA: TGTGCCAGCAGCTTAGGGCACGGGGACACAGATACGCAGTATTTT; V: TRBV7-7; D: NA; size: NA; J: TRBJ2-3
CDR3: CASSKTGYSGANVLTF; DNA: TGTGCCAGCAGTAAGACAGGGTACTCTGGGGCCAACGTCCTGACTTTC; V: TRBV12-3/TRBV12-4; D: TRBD1; size: NA; J: TRBJ2-6
CDR3: CASSLALAENEQFF; DNA: TGTGCCAGCAGCTTAGCCCTAGCGGAGAATGAGCAGTTCTTC; V: TRBV9; D: TRBD2; size: NA; J: TRBJ2-1
CDR3: CASTPRWTTDTQYF; DNA: TGTGCCAGCACCCCCAGGTGGACCACAGATACGCAGTATTTT; V: TRBV6-5; D: NA; size: few; J: TRBJ2-3
CDR3: CASSQDGGPANTEAFF; DNA: TGTGCCAGCAGCCAAGATGGTGGGCCGGCGAACACTGAAGCTTTCTTT; V: TRBV4-2; D: NA; size: NA; J: TRBJ1-1
CDR3: CASSGQLNEQFF; DNA: TGCGCCAGCAGTGGACAGTTAAATGAGCAGTTCTTC; V: TRBV12-3/TRBV12-4; D: NA; size: NA; J: TRBJ2-1
CDR3: CASSPLPRTSGASGTDTQYF; DNA: TGTGCCAGCTCACCACTCCCTCGGACTAGCGGGGCAAGCGGCACAGATACGCAGTATTTT; V: TRBV18; D: TRBD2; size: NA; J: TRBJ2-3
CDR3: CSASLSGGARTDTQYF; DNA: TGTAGTGCTAGCCTCTCCGGGGGCGCTCGGACAGATACGCAGTATTTT; V: TRBV20-1; D: NA; size: few; J: TRBJ2-3
CDR3: CASSLARGDFPGELFF; DNA: TGTGCCAGCAGTTTAGCTCGGGGAGATTTTCCCGGGGAGCTGTTTTTT; V: TRBV12-3/TRBV12-4; D: NA; size: NA; J: TRBJ2-2
CDR3: CASSSSAGTGGEKLFF; DNA: TGTGCCAGCAGTTCCTCCGCCGGGACAGGGGGTGAAAAACTGTTTTTT; V: TRBV2; D: TRBD1; size: few; J: TRBJ1-4
CDR3: CASKDFEETQYF; DNA: TGTGCCAGCAAGGACTTTGAAGAGACCCAGTACTTC; V: TRBV2; D: NA; size: NA; J: TRBJ2-5
CDR3: CASSNPGRRGPGNTIYF; DNA: TGTGCCAGCAGTAACCCGGGACGTAGGGGGCCTGGAAACACCATATATTTT; V: TRBV6-5; D: TRBD1; size: NA; J: TRBJ1-3
CDR3: CAISEPPGGYEQYF; DNA: TGTGCCATCAGTGAGCCCCCGGGGGGTTACGAGCAGTACTTC; V: TRBV10-3; D: TRBD2; size: few; J: TRBJ2-7
CDR3: CASSLTVSEGVNTEAFF; DNA: TGTGCCAGCAGCTTGACGGTCTCGGAAGGGGTGAACACTGAAGCTTTCTTT; V: TRBV5-5; D: NA; size: few; J: TRBJ1-1
CDR3: CASSLDTGVGGYTF; DNA: TGTGCCAGCAGCTTAGATACTGGGGTTGGCGGCTACACCTTC; V: TRBV7-9; D: NA; size: few; J: TRBJ1-2
CDR3: CSARHPLQQTQYF; DNA: TGCAGTGCTAGACATCCTTTACAGCAGACGCAGTATTTT; V: TRBV20-1; D: NA; size: few; J: TRBJ2-3
CDR3: CASGGEGQPQHF; DNA: TGTGCCAGCGGTGGGGAGGGCCAGCCCCAGCATTTT; V: TRBV2; D: NA; size: NA; J: TRBJ1-5
CDR3: CATGSGSYNEQFF; DNA: TGTGCCACAGGGAGTGGATCCTACAATGAGCAGTTCTTC; V: TRBV24-1; D: NA; size: NA; J: TRBJ2-1
CDR3: CASSRGAANTGELFF; DNA: TGCGCCAGCAGTCGCGGGGCGGCGAACACCGGGGAGCTGTTTTTT; V: TRBV4-3; D: NA; size: NA; J: TRBJ2-2
CDR3: CASSIHRGPRAKNIQYF; DNA: TGTGCCAGCAGCATCCACAGGGGGCCTCGGGCCAAAAACATTCAGTACTTC; V: TRBV7-2; D: TRBD1; size: few; J: TRBJ2-4
CDR3: CAWSINPVGEQFF; DNA: TGTGCCTGGAGTATAAACCCCGTTGGGGAGCAGTTCTTC; V: TRBV30; D: NA; size: NA; J: TRBJ2-1